This entry lists 18 T cell receptor beta chains sequenced from one sample in a study of blood T cell repertoires in COVID-19. The table came from immunoSEQ multiplex PCR; TCRdb's copy has only in-frame clones and leaves some out. The table records 200,000 to 250,000 clones, 65% to 85% of them present only once. The sample consisted of peripheral blood. The receptors here all came from a middle-aged woman with active or convalescent COVID-19.

The chain couples TRBV30 to TRBJ2-1, with 13 bases fitting TRBD2. There are 19 residues in the CDR3. The germline V gene has CDR1 GTSNPN and CDR2 SVGIG (reference sequence). After removal of 0 bases from V and 6 bases from J, the junction contained 14 bases not matched to a gene. CDR3 DNA sequence: TGTGCCTGGAGTGTAGAGTATTCACTAGCGGGGGGGCCAGTCAATGAGCAGTTCTTC. Its translation is CAWSVEYSLAGGPVNEQFF.

The CDR3 coding sequence is TGTGCCAGCATACGGGACAGGGGCTCGTCGGAGCAGTACTTC. This codes for CASIRDRGSSEQYF. This rearrangement joins TRBV28 to TRBJ2-7; the match to TRBD1 covers 10 bases. This CDR3 contains 14 residues. The V segment lost 7 bases and the J segment 7 bases; nucleotides outside the gene matches: 10. CDR1 and CDR2 (germline): MDHEN, SYDVKM.

This chain uses TRBV9 with TRBJ1-3; D is ambiguous. Germline lookup yields CDR1 SGDLS and CDR2 YYNGEE. CDR3 size: 16 residues. Trimming cost V 3 bases and J 0 bases, with 13 bases left between them. CDR3 nucleotide sequence: TGTGCCAGCAGCGAGGCAGGATCGAGCTCTGGAAACACCATATATTTT. Protein sequence: CASSEAGSSSGNTIYF.

This clone was seen a handful of times. The CDR3 loop is CASSPPTRTETQYF. CDR3 in DNA: TGTGCCAGCAGCCCCCCGACTAGGACGGAGACCCAGTACTTC. This chain joins TRBV11-2 and TRBJ2-5, with D perhaps matching TRBD2 (6 bases). The CDR3 sequence is 14 residues long. Germline CDR1 SGHAT, CDR2 FQNNGV. Trimming took off 5 bases at V and 5 bases at J, with 15 bases between the two ends.

The table lists this clone with a few counts. The gene calls are TRBV29-1 and TRBJ1-2; 7 nucleotides agree with TRBD1. Unmatched junction bases numbered 14, after V lost 4 bases and J lost 6 bases. This CDR3 comprises 15 residues. Germline V lookup: CDR1 SQVTM, CDR2 ANQGSEA. This CDR3 is CSVALFLGTADGYTF. In DNA, the CDR3 is TGCAGCGTTGCCCTTTTCCTTGGGACAGCCGATGGCTACACCTTC.

This chain uses TRBV10-1 with TRBJ2-7, with 9 positions matching TRBD1. The V and J ends lost 6 bases and 5 bases, in that order; junction bases with no gene match: 11. There are 15 residues in the CDR3. Per the germline V gene, CDR1 is WNHNN and CDR2 is SYGVQD (reference sequence). The CDR3 here is CASSANRGLKDEQYF. The CDR3 DNA sequence: TGCGCCAGCAGCGCTAACAGGGGGCTAAAGGACGAGCAGTACTTC.

The V and J genes are TRBV19 and TRBJ2-2, with a weak D call TRBD1 (6 bases). The CDR3 is made up of 15 amino acids. The germline V gene has CDR1 LNHDA and CDR2 SQIVND (reference sequence). The V gene lost 10 bases and the J gene lost 3 bases, with 18 bases spanning the gap. The CDR3 loop reads CATRSDRPDTGELFF. As DNA, the CDR3 is TGTGCCACCCGGTCTGACAGGCCGGACACCGGGGAGCTGTTTTTT.

Written as DNA, the CDR3 is TGTGCCTGGAGGTCAGGGGGCGATAACACTGAAGCTTTCTTT. Translated: CAWRSGGDNTEAFF. V is TRBV30 and J is TRBJ1-1; 8 bases match TRBD1. The CDR3 contains 14 residues. V shed 3 bases, J shed 2 bases, and the junction held 5 bases outside the gene matches. Germline V gene lookup returns CDR1 GTSNPN and CDR2 SVGIG (reference sequence).

The chain carries TRBV9 and TRBJ2-5; 7 nucleotides align to TRBD1. The CDR3 loop spans 16 amino acids. Germline V CDR1 and CDR2: SGDLS, YYNGEE. J was trimmed by 1 base and V by 0 bases; bases with no gene match: 6. CDR3 nucleotide sequence: TGTGCCAGCAGCGTAGCAGGGGGATATGCCCAAGAGACCCAGTACTTC. It encodes CASSVAGGYAQETQYF.

The CDR3, as DNA: TGCGCCAGCAGCCAAGGACAGGGGTTAACTGAAGCTTTCTTT. Translation: CASSQGQGLTEAFF. The V call is TRBV4-1, the J call TRBJ1-1; 8 nucleotides align to TRBD1. The CDR3 loop spans 14 amino acids. Trimming took 1 base from V and 5 from J; bases not matched to a gene: 3. Germline-derived CDR1 and CDR2 are MGHRA and YSYEKL.

The chain couples TRBV6-5 to TRBJ1-6; D is unresolved. Per germline, CDR1 MNHEY and CDR2 SVGAGI. CDR3 size: 13 residues. V was pared by 5 bases and J by 4 bases, with 6 bases between. DNA of the CDR3: TGTGCCAGCAGTCCTCCTTATAATTCACCCCTCCACTTT. The encoded protein is CASSPPYNSPLHF.

In its sample, this clone was seen a few times. V is TRBV7-2 and J is TRBJ1-2, with TRBD1 matching over 7 bases. CDR3 length: 14 amino acids. Germline values: CDR1 SGHTA, CDR2 FQGNSA. Trimming cost V 5 bases and J 4 bases; bases outside gene matches: 7. The CDR3 is CASSPSGTVYGYTF. For the CDR3, the DNA is TGTGCCAGCAGCCCCTCAGGGACAGTCTATGGCTACACCTTC.

The chain combines TRBV5-6 with TRBJ1-1, with a weak D call TRBD1 (6 bases). V shed 4 bases and J shed 3 bases, with 10 bases lying between them. CDR1 and CDR2 from the germline V gene are SGHDT and YYEEEE. The CDR3 runs 13 residues. The DNA for the CDR3 is TGTGCCAGCAGCCTGGACAGAGACACTGAAGCTTTCTTT. The encoded protein is CASSLDRDTEAFF.

In this sample, this clone turned up a few times. This chain connects TRBV19 to TRBJ1-5, with TRBD1 identical over 8 bases. Germline-derived CDR1 and CDR2 are LNHDA and SQIVND (reference sequence). CDR3 length equals 16 residues. V lost 4 bases and J lost 1; bases outside the gene matches: 6. CDR3 coding DNA: TGTGCCAGTAGTACCACCGACAGGGGCAGCAATCAGCCCCAGCATTTT. Protein product: CASSTTDRGSNQPQHF.

The V call is TRBV7-3, the J call TRBJ2-2, with TRBD2 as a possible D gene (6 bases). Trimming pared 2 bases from V and 0 bases from J, leaving 7 bases between. The CDR3 contains 15 residues. Germline CDR1 reads SGHTA; CDR2 reads FQGTGA. The CDR3 here is CASSLWGANTGELFF. Here the CDR3 DNA reads TGTGCCAGCAGCTTATGGGGGGCGAACACCGGGGAGCTGTTTTTT.

A note on this clone: Other DNA sequences in this specimen translate into the identical CDR3. J is TRBJ1-6 and V is TRBV9; no reliable D call. With 0 bases removed from V and 6 bases from J, the gap between germline ends came to 4 bases. The germline gives CDR1 SGDLS, CDR2 YYNGEE. The CDR3 runs to 13 residues. The CDR3 bases are TGTGCCAGCAGCGTAGATAGTAATTCACCCCTCCACTTT. Translation: CASSVDSNSPLHF.

V is TRBV12-3 or TRBV12-4 and J is TRBJ1-2; D unclear. This CDR3 contains 13 residues. V was clipped by 5 bases and J by 3 bases, with 10 bases between them. In DNA form, the CDR3 reads TGTGCCAGCAGTCCCTCACCAGACTATGGCTACACCTTC. Protein sequence: CASSPSPDYGYTF.

This clone appeared once. The chain is built from TRBV2 and TRBJ1-2; D perhaps matches TRBD1 (6 bases). The CDR3 extends over 17 amino acids. With 6 bases removed from V and 4 bases from J, the gap between germline ends came to 24 bases. Germline CDR1 SNHLY, CDR2 FYNNEI. The DNA for the CDR3 is TGTGCCAGCAGGGGGGGGCAGAAGCTGCCGTTAAGCTATGGCTACACCTTC. Translated: CASRGGQKLPLSYGYTF.